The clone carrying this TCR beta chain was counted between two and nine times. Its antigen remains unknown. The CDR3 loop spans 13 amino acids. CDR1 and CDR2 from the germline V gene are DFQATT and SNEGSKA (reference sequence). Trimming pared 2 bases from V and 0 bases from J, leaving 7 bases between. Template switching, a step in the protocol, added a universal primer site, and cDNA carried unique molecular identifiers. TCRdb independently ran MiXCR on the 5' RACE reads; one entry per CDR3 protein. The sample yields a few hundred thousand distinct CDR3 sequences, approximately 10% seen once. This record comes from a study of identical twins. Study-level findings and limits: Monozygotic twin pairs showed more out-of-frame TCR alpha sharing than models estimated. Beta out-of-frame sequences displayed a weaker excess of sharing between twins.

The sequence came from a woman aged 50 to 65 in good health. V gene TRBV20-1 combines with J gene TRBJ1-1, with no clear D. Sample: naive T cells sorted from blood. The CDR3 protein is CSARNRLNTEAFF. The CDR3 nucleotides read TGCAGTGCTAGAAACAGATTGAACACTGAAGCTTTCTTT.